One TCR beta chain is described in this entry. As yet, its antigen is unknown. The sample is drawn from a study of radiotherapy plus CTLA-4 blockade in lung cancer. Overall study: With roughly 28% of patients having disease control, objective responses were seen in approximately 17%. Notes on the study in general: Blood saw expansion of tumor-derived TCR clones after radiotherapy plus ipilimumab.

Focal radiation with ipilimumab CTLA-4 blockade was given to patients with chemo-refractory metastatic non-small-cell lung cancer. TCRdb's copy holds only in-frame clones and misses some; the assay was immunoSEQ multiplex PCR. The sample gives roughly 80,000 clones, over 70% of which show up once; 4% is in the top ten. The CDR3 contains 15 residues. The V and J ends lost 1 base and 6 bases respectively, with 13 bases between them. Looked up from germline, CDR1 is MNHNS and CDR2 is SASEGT. The specimen comprised peripheral blood, sampled from a patient treated with radiotherapy plus ipilimumab. The rearrangement links TRBV6-1 to TRBJ1-5, with D possibly matching TRBD1 (5 bases). This sequence originates from a human donor with non-small cell lung cancer who had a partial response to radiotherapy plus ipilimumab. Some clones in this sample may be carry-over from other donors' samples. CDR3 sequence reads: CASSEGRGGFQPQHF. The CDR3 coding sequence is TGTGCCAGCAGTGAAGGGAGGGGAGGGTTTCAGCCCCAGCATTTT.